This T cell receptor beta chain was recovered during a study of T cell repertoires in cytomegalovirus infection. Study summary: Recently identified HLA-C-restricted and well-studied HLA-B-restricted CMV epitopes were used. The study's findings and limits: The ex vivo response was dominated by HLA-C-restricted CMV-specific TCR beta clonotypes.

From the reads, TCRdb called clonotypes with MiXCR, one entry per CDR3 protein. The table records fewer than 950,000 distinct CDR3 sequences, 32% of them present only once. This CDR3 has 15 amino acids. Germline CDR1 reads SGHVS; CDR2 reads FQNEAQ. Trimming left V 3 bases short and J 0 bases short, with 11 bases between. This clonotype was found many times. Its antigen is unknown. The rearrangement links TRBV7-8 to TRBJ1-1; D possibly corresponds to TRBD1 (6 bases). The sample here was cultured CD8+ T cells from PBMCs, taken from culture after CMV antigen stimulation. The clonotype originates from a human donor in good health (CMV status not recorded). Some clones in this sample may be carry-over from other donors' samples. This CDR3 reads CASSLRTVLNTEAFF. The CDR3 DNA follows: TGTGCCAGCAGCTTGAGGACAGTATTGAACACTGAAGCTTTCTTT.